This T cell receptor (beta chain) emerged from a study of control samples from healthy donors and cancer patients. TCRdb keeps only in-frame clones here, not all; method: immunoSEQ multiplex PCR. The table shows around 70,000 clones, with about 95% occurring only once. The sample consisted of blood. The clonotype was recovered from a woman under 40 in good health.

This CDR3 is CASSQNKATNEKLFF. The DNA of the CDR3 is TGTGCCAGCTCACAAAACAAAGCAACTAATGAAAAACTGTTTTTT. The rearrangement links TRBV18 to TRBJ1-4; D ambiguous. V lost 4 bases and J 0 bases, leaving 9 bases between the germline ends. Germline CDR1 reads KGHSH; CDR2 reads LQKENI. This CDR3 is 15 amino acids long.